One and the same sample provided the 4 T cell receptor beta chains below, sequenced in a study of blood T cell repertoires in COVID-19. The table came from immunoSEQ multiplex PCR; TCRdb's copy has only in-frame clones and leaves some out. The sample includes 350,000 to 550,000 clones, 75% to 90% of them seen just once. The sequenced sample was PBMCs or T cells enriched from blood (not recorded which). The receptors were gathered from a man aged 30 to 45 who had recovered from COVID-19.

This chain connects TRBV19 to TRBJ2-2; D remains unclear. Germline assignment: CDR1 LNHDA and CDR2 SQIVND (reference sequence). This CDR3 region has 14 residues. Between the trimmed V and J ends, which lost 8 bases and 4 bases, there was a span of 14 bases. The CDR3 region is CASFSWAATGELFF. CDR3 DNA: TGTGCCAGTTTTTCGTGGGCAGCCACCGGGGAGCTGTTTTTT. The full variable domain, completed using reference TRBV19 and TRBJ2-2, is DGGITQSPKYLFRKEGQNVTLSCEQNLNHDAMYWYRQDPGQGLRLIYYSQIVNDFQKGDIAEGYSVSREKKESFPLTVTSAQKNPTAFYLCASFSWAATGELFFGEGSRLTVL.

This clone appeared a few times. The chain is built from TRBV20-1 and TRBJ2-3, with a weak D call TRBD1 (5 bases). The germline CDR1 and CDR2 sequences are DFQATT and SNEGSKA (reference sequence). The length of the CDR3 is 11 residues. Deletions cut 8 bases from V and 3 bases from J, with 9 bases between. In DNA form, the CDR3 reads TGCAGTTTCCCAGGGACAGATACGCAGTATTTT. Its protein is CSFPGTDTQYF.

This clone was detected a few times. The rearrangement uses TRBV19 and TRBJ1-2, with 7 bases lining up with TRBD1. CDR1 LNHDA and CDR2 SQIVND come from the germline V gene (reference sequence). This CDR3 comprises 17 residues. J gave up 6 bases and V 10 bases, and 23 bases lay outside the gene matches. CDR3 sequence: CATSILDRSWEGDGYTF. DNA for the CDR3: TGTGCCACCTCCATATTGGACAGGTCCTGGGAAGGCGATGGCTACACCTTC.

The chain uses TRBV29-1 and TRBJ1-1; D uncertain. The CDR3 loop spans 15 amino acids. Germline CDR1 reads SQVTM; CDR2 reads ANQGSEA. The ends were cut back, 0 bases at V and 0 bases at J, with 11 bases in the middle. CDR3 residues: CSVEDQSPMNTEAFF. CDR3 DNA: TGCAGCGTTGAAGATCAAAGCCCTATGAACACTGAAGCTTTCTTT.